Shown below are 18 T cell receptor beta chains from a single sample sequenced in a study of tumor-infiltrating lymphocytes in primary liver carcinoma. Unsorted bulk tissue (about 18-32 mg) underwent RNA and DNA co-extraction. Starting material of 500 to 600 ng total RNA yielded TCR beta cDNA via a constant-region primer. Construction of TCR beta libraries relied on three successive nested multiplex PCR rounds employing slightly modified ARM-PCR. A C-beta reverse primer and TRBV1-TRBV30 forward primers served in each of the first two PCR rounds, at 9 to 11 cycles apiece. Each CDR3 protein is one row after TCRdb ran MiXCR on the multiplex PCR reads. The sample holds tens of thousands of distinct CDR3 sequences, 60% to 80% seen once. The sequencing sample was made of liver tumor tissue from sampling region 5. Documented subset: tumor region T5, tumor centre. The origin of the receptors is a woman aged 25 to 39 with primary liver carcinoma and hepatitis B virus infection.

This clonotype was recorded only once. V is TRBV28 and J is TRBJ2-3; 7 bases fit TRBD2. Germline values: CDR1 MDHEN, CDR2 SYDVKM. V lost 6 bases, J lost 7 bases, and 19 bases stayed unmatched. This CDR3 contains 17 residues. CDR3 residues: CASSPGRGRLNENTQYF. DNA for the CDR3: TGTGCCAGCAGCCCAGGGCGGGGGAGGCTTAACGAAAATACGCAGTATTTT.

As to this clonotype: Compared with germline, one end of the junction differs, possibly owing to a read error. This chain joins TRBV12-3 or TRBV12-4 and TRBJ2-2; tentatively, D is TRBD2 (6 bases). The CDR3 loop spans 15 amino acids. The CDR3 loop is CASSPPVAATGELFF. The DNA of the CDR3 is TGTGCTAGCAGTCCCCCTGTAGCGGCCACCGGGGAGCTGTTTTTT.

Notes on this clonotype: This clone may be a read error of a much larger clone one base away. V is TRBV4-1 and J is TRBJ2-1, with D maybe TRBD2 (5 bases). Germline V gene data show CDR1 as MGHRA and CDR2 as YSYEKL. CDR3 length equals 18 residues. The CDR3 region is CASSHEPIGGDYYNKQFF. DNA for the CDR3: TGCGCCAGCAGCCATGAACCGATAGGCGGTGACTACTACAATAAGCAGTTCTTC.

Of note for this clonotype: The germline gene is not matched at one end of the junction; a read error may be the cause. V is TRBV12-3 or TRBV12-4 and J is TRBJ2-5; tentatively, D is TRBD2 (5 bases). The CDR3 is made up of 14 amino acids. CDR3 loop: CVSSYPDSKETHYF. In DNA, the CDR3 is TGTGTCAGCAGTTACCCGGACTCCAAAGAGACCCATTACTTC.

This clonotype was recorded at least ten times. V is TRBV10-3 and J is TRBJ1-2; the match to TRBD1 covers 7 bases. This CDR3 has 12 residues. In germline, CDR1 is ENHRY, CDR2 SYGVKD. J was trimmed by 2 bases and V by 10 bases; bases with no gene match: 4. As DNA, the CDR3 is TGTGCCACGGGACAGCAAAACTATGGCTACACCTTC. Amino acid sequence: CATGQQNYGYTF.

Regarding this clonotype: The junction departs from germline at one end; a sequencing error may be responsible. This chain connects TRBV6-6 to TRBJ1-6; D is uncertain. Per germline, CDR1 MNHNY and CDR2 SVGAGI (reference sequence). The CDR3 has 11 amino acids. The CDR3, as DNA: TGTGCCGGCAGCCCCAACCCACCCCTCCACTTT. Its translation: CAGSPNPPLHF.

Note on this clonotype: One junction end does not reproduce the germline sequence, and a read error may be involved. The chain recombines TRBV10-3 with TRBJ1-6; no definite D call. This CDR3 contains 14 residues. Germline V gene data show CDR1 as ENHRY and CDR2 as SYGVKD. The chain's CDR3 is CSITRTPVNSPLHF. The DNA of the CDR3 is TGTTCCATCACCCGAACGCCCGTTAATTCACCCCTCCACTTT.

For this clonotype: This likely comes from a read error, as the CDR3 has no conserved phenylalanine or tryptophan at its end. The limits of the CDR3 on the DNA are not certain, so only TCRdb's listed CDR3 is given. The chain links TRBV12-3 or TRBV12-4 to TRBJ2-1; the table's D call TRBD2 went unverified against the DNA. The CDR3 totals 15 residues, both ends included. The CDR3 protein is CVSSLSGTSGLELFS.

The chain combines TRBV12-3 or TRBV12-4 with TRBJ1-1, with D maybe TRBD1 (6 bases). V was clipped by 9 bases and J by 6 bases, with 29 bases between them. The CDR3 runs 17 residues. CDR3 residues: CASSQLPLWKGGAEAFF. The CDR3 coding sequence is TGTGCCAGTAGTCAACTCCCCCTGTGGAAGGGGGGGGCTGAAGCTTTCTTT.

In regard to this clonotype: Since no conserved phenylalanine or tryptophan closes the CDR3, a read error is the likely cause. This chain uses TRBV4-1 with TRBJ2-3; D is ambiguous. This CDR3 region has 18 residues. V was trimmed by 2 bases and J by 6 bases, leaving 24 bases between them. Germline V gene sequence: CDR1 MGHRA, CDR2 YSYEKL. The CDR3 nucleotides are TGCGCCAGCAGCCAACTAGGCATGGTTGCTGAAGACTCGGATACGCAGTATACT. As protein: CASSQLGMVAEDSDTQYT.

Points on this clonotype: The junction shows a germline mismatch at one end, possibly a read error. The V gene is TRBV29-1, the J gene TRBJ2-1, with 7 bases identical to TRBD2. The CDR3 length is 15 residues. Germline loops: CDR1 SQVTM, CDR2 ANQGSEA. CDR3 coding DNA: TGCGGCGTTGGGACTGGCGGGAGCTCCTACAATGAGCACTTCTTC. This codes for CGVGTGGSSYNEHFF.

The genes are TRBV6-6 and TRBJ1-6; maybe TRBD1 (5 bases). V dropped 8 bases and J dropped 10 bases, with 21 bases sitting between them. Germline V gives CDR1 MNHNY, CDR2 SVGAGI (reference sequence). This CDR3 is built from 15 residues. CDR3 protein: CASRSWGHSRSPLHF. The DNA of the CDR3 is TGTGCCAGCCGTTCCTGGGGCCACAGTCGATCACCCCTCCACTTT.

This clonotype was seen a few times. With a much larger clone just one base away, this may be a read error. Because the CDR3 is missing its conserved closing phenylalanine or tryptophan, this is likely a read error. The limits of the CDR3 on the DNA are not certain, so only TCRdb's listed CDR3 is given. The chain has TRBV12-3 or TRBV12-4 and TRBJ1-5. The CDR3 numbers 13 amino acids, ends counted. CDR3: CASSLTGNQPHHS.

A remark on this clonotype: The conserved phenylalanine or tryptophan normally closing the CDR3 is absent here, so this likely arose from a read error. The chain combines TRBV6-5 with TRBJ2-7, with no clear D. The CDR3 runs 15 residues. The germline CDR1 and CDR2 sequences are MNHEY and SVGAGI. This chain's CDR3 is CASSYKDGSSYEQYL. CDR3 DNA sequence: TGTGCCAGCAGTTACAAGGACGGCAGCTCCTATGAGCAGTACTTA.

The chain combines TRBV11-2 with TRBJ2-1, with 12 bases fitting TRBD2. The CDR3 length is 16 residues. The germline gives CDR1 SGHAT, CDR2 FQNNGV. The junction had 11 bases not matched to a gene; V was cut back by 7 bases and J by 7 bases. The CDR3 DNA reads as TGTGCCAGCATGGTTACTAGCGGGAGGACCGGGAATGAGCAGTTCTTC. Its protein product is CASMVTSGRTGNEQFF.

Points on this clonotype: The junction and the germline gene differ at one end; a read error may be behind it. The rearrangement uses TRBV9 and TRBJ1-3; 10 bases align to TRBD1. The CDR3 covers 16 residues. The germline CDR1 and CDR2 sequences are SGDLS and YYNGEE. In nucleotides, the CDR3 is TGTGCCTGCAGCCTTCGACCGGGACAGGGGTCAAACACCATATATTTT. Translating gives CACSLRPGQGSNTIYF. Using reference TRBV9 and TRBJ1-3 for the parts outside the CDR3, the full variable domain is DSGVTQTPKHLITATGQRVTLRCSPRSGDLSVYWYQQSLDQGLQFLIQYYNGEERAKGNILERFSAQQFPDLHSELNLSSLELGDSALYFCACSLRPGQGSNTIYFGEGSWLTVV.

As concerns this clonotype: A junction boundary mismatches the germline segment, possibly from a read error. The genes are TRBV6-5 and TRBJ2-1, with no clear D. Germline V gene data show CDR1 as MNHEY and CDR2 as SVGAGI. The CDR3 covers 12 residues. CDR3 coding DNA: TGTGGCAGCAGTCCCGGTAGCCATGAGCACTTCTTC. Its protein product is CGSSPGSHEHFF.

Of note for this clonotype: One end of the junction is discordant with germline, which a read error may explain. The DNA for the CDR3 is TGTGCCAGCAGTGAAGCCCTTCCTGGGGGCGCCGCGAACACCGGGGAGCTGTTATTT. Encoded protein: CASSEALPGGAANTGELLF. The chain carries TRBV6-1 and TRBJ2-2, with D tentatively TRBD1 (6 bases). This CDR3 is built from 19 residues. Germline-derived CDR1 and CDR2 are MNHNS and SASEGT.